This T cell receptor beta chain was sequenced for a study of CD8 T cells in ankylosing spondylitis. A few counts support this clonotype. Its antigen remains unidentified. Making the TCR beta libraries involved quantitative 5'-RACE with molecular barcodes. Each CDR3 protein is one row after TCRdb ran MiXCR on the 5' RACE reads. Of around 130,000 distinct CDR3 sequences in the sample, around 9.3% are singletons; the top ten hold 3% to 4%. The CDR3 is 11 residues long. V lost 6 bases, J lost 7 bases, and 2 bases stayed unmatched. Study results and limitations: CD8+ cells made up the disease-linked clones, which were relatively rare in peripheral blood. The study looked at matched synovial fluid samples from ankylosing spondylitis patients. Disease-linked clones were reported to be significantly enriched there. About 8 highly homologous variants made up a TCR beta motif, and this motif appeared characteristic of ankylosing spondylitis blood.

This rearrangement joins TRBV12-3 or TRBV12-4 to TRBJ1-1; the match to TRBD1 covers 7 bases. The clonotype originates from a male donor with ankylosing spondylitis or in good health (not recorded which). Input material: blood, either unsorted or a sorted T cell fraction (not recorded which). The DNA of the CDR3 is TGTGCCAGCAGAGGGGGCCTTGAAGCTTTCTTT. This translates into CASRGGLEAFF.